The 22 T cell receptor beta chains below come from one sample, sequenced in a study of T cell changes during pregnancy in multiple sclerosis. Data came from immunoSEQ multiplex PCR; TCRdb stores just in-frame clones and leaves some out. The sample lists roughly 93,000 clones; about 91% were seen once. Sample: peripheral blood, taken after pregnancy. The receptors were gathered from a female donor in good health, enrolled as a control in a pregnancy study.

The rearrangement links TRBV15 to TRBJ2-7; D possibly corresponds to TRBD2 (6 bases). Germline assignment: CDR1 LNHNV and CDR2 YYDKDF (reference sequence). V lost 5 bases, J lost 6 bases, and 11 bases lay in between. The length of the CDR3 is 12 residues. The CDR3 DNA reads as TGTGCCACCAGCCAGACCGGGGGCGAGCAGTACTTC. Protein sequence: CATSQTGGEQYF.

This sequence joins TRBV9 and TRBJ2-1, with D possibly TRBD1 on 6 matching bases. The CDR3 has 12 residues. Germline-derived CDR1 and CDR2 are SGDLS and YYNGEE. Trimming removed 0 bases at V and 9 bases at J, with 7 bases between. The CDR3 is CASSVVQGEQFF. The CDR3 DNA reads TGTGCCAGCAGCGTAGTACAGGGTGAGCAGTTCTTC.

The J gene is TRBJ2-7, the V gene TRBV7-9, with TRBD1 identical over 7 bases. Germline V lookup: CDR1 SEHNR, CDR2 FQNEAQ (reference sequence). The V gene end was trimmed by 5 bases and the J gene end by 4 bases; junction bases not matched to a gene: 23. The CDR3 consists of 19 residues. The CDR3 bases are TGTGCCAGCAGCACGGGGCCCCCCCTGAGGGACAGAAGTTTGTACGAGCAGTACTTC. Protein sequence: CASSTGPPLRDRSLYEQYF.

V usage is TRBV14 and J usage is TRBJ1-3; D is unresolved. The V end lost 0 bases, the J end lost 3 bases, and 6 bases lay between the germline ends. CDR3 size: 14 residues. Germline CDR1 is SGHDN and CDR2 is FVKESK. The CDR3, as DNA: TGTGCCAGCAGCCAAGAACTAAATGGAAACACCATATATTTT. Residues: CASSQELNGNTIYF.

This chain connects TRBV6-5 to TRBJ2-5; D is possibly TRBD1 (6 bases). Germline-derived CDR1 and CDR2 are MNHEY and SVGAGI. This CDR3 spans 14 amino acids. Trimming took 6 bases from V and 3 from J, leaving 14 bases between them. CDR3 sequence (DNA): TGTGCCAGCAGCTACGACAGGCTAAAAGAGACCCAGTACTTC. Amino acid sequence: CASSYDRLKETQYF.

CDR3 nucleotides: TGTGCCAGCAGTGAATCTAGCGGCTACGAGCAGTACTTC. Amino acid sequence: CASSESSGYEQYF. The chain is built from TRBV2 and TRBJ2-7; TRBD2 matches 7 bases. With 2 bases clipped from V and 3 bases from J, the junction kept 1 base outside the gene matches. The CDR3 length is 13 residues. CDR1 and CDR2 (germline): SNHLY, FYNNEI.

Remarks on this clone: The sample has other DNA sequences that encode this CDR3 too. The genes are TRBV7-8 and TRBJ1-5; D gene unclear. Germline-derived CDR1 and CDR2 are SGHVS and FQNEAQ. The CDR3 spans 13 residues. V gave up 3 bases and J gave up 1 base, with 4 bases separating them. The CDR3 reads CASSFQSNQPQHF. The CDR3 DNA reads TGTGCCAGCAGCTTTCAAAGCAATCAGCCCCAGCATTTT.

The chain links TRBV18 to TRBJ1-2, with D hard to call. The CDR3 runs 13 residues. CDR1 KGHSH and CDR2 LQKENI come from the germline V gene. V lost 3 bases and J 10 bases, leaving 15 bases between the germline ends. This chain's CDR3 is CASSPSQEADYTF. The DNA of the CDR3 is TGTGCCAGCTCACCGTCTCAGGAAGCCGACTACACCTTC.

The chain is built from TRBV11-2 and TRBJ1-6, with D unresolved. V shed 1 base and J shed 8 bases, with 15 bases lying between them. The V gene's germline CDR1 is SGHAT and CDR2 FQNNGV. This CDR3 is built from 16 residues. The CDR3 DNA follows: TGTGCCAGCAGCTTAGTGCACCCGGGTGTAGATTCACCCCTCCACTTT. It codes for CASSLVHPGVDSPLHF.

V is TRBV19 and J is TRBJ2-5; the match to TRBD1 covers 10 bases. V lost 3 bases and J lost 7; bases outside the gene matches: 11. The CDR3 has 16 amino acids. CDR1 LNHDA and CDR2 SQIVND come from the germline V gene (reference sequence). The CDR3 sequence: CASSMLRDRGGGTQYF. CDR3 coding DNA: TGTGCCAGTAGTATGTTGCGGGACAGGGGAGGAGGGACCCAGTACTTC.

V gene TRBV18 combines with J gene TRBJ1-1, with 8 bases lining up with TRBD1. In germline, CDR1 is KGHSH, CDR2 LQKENI. CDR3 length equals 14 residues. The V segment lost 5 bases and the J segment 2 bases; nucleotides outside the gene matches: 4. The CDR3 is CASSAQGANTEAFF. Here the CDR3 DNA reads TGTGCCAGCTCAGCCCAGGGGGCTAACACTGAAGCTTTCTTT.

V usage is TRBV19 and J usage is TRBJ2-7; 8 bases match TRBD2. The CDR3 spans 15 residues. The V and J ends lost 3 bases and 2 bases, in that order; junction bases with no gene match: 6. Looked up from germline, CDR1 is LNHDA and CDR2 is SQIVND (reference sequence). The CDR3 DNA is TGTGCCAGTAGTATGCGGCGGGAGGTTGCCTACGAGCAGTACTTC. Protein: CASSMRREVAYEQYF. Supplemented by reference TRBV19 and TRBJ2-7, the full variable domain reads DGGITQSPKYLFRKEGQNVTLSCEQNLNHDAMYWYRQDPGQGLRLIYYSQIVNDFQKGDIAEGYSVSREKKESFPLTVTSAQKNPTAFYLCASSMRREVAYEQYFGPGTRLTVT.

The rearrangement uses TRBV5-8 and TRBJ1-5, with D perhaps matching TRBD1 (5 bases). V shed 0 bases and J shed 0 bases, with 13 bases lying between them. CDR1 and CDR2 from the germline V gene are SGHTS and YDEGEE. The CDR3 consists of 17 residues. CDR3 residues: CASSLGGGPGSNQPQHF. The CDR3 coding sequence is TGTGCCAGCAGCTTGGGCGGGGGTCCGGGTAGCAATCAGCCCCAGCATTTT.

V usage is TRBV15 and J usage is TRBJ1-2; D call uncertain. Germline lookup yields CDR1 LNHNV and CDR2 YYDKDF (reference sequence). Between the trimmed V and J ends, which lost 5 bases and 0 bases, there was a span of 7 bases. This CDR3 region has 13 residues. The chain's CDR3 is CATSEGANYGYTF. CDR3 nucleotide sequence: TGTGCCACCAGCGAAGGAGCTAACTATGGCTACACCTTC.

V gene TRBV27 combines with J gene TRBJ2-1; D might be TRBD2 (6 bases). Trimming pared 6 bases from V and 0 bases from J, leaving 21 bases between. The CDR3 runs to 18 residues. Germline-derived CDR1 and CDR2 are MNHEY and SMNVEV (reference sequence). The CDR3 nucleotides are TGTGCCAGCAGAGGGTCCCTAGCGTTCCAAAGCTCCTACAATGAGCAGTTCTTC. It is translated as CASRGSLAFQSSYNEQFF.

The chain employs TRBV27 and TRBJ2-3; a weak D match, TRBD2 (5 bases). The CDR3 sequence is 15 residues long. Germline-derived CDR1 and CDR2 are MNHEY and SMNVEV (reference sequence). The V and J ends lost 3 bases and 3 bases respectively, with 13 bases between them. The CDR3 DNA sequence: TGTGCCAGCAGTTTTCTGCCGGGATTGACAGATACGCAGTATTTT. Its translation: CASSFLPGLTDTQYF.

This sequence joins TRBV19 and TRBJ1-2; 7 positions match TRBD1. The germline V gene encodes CDR1 LNHDA and CDR2 SQIVND (reference sequence). CDR3 size: 13 residues. Unmatched junction bases numbered 3, after V lost 2 bases and J lost 6 bases. The CDR3 region is CASSIWDSDGYTF. CDR3 coding DNA: TGTGCCAGTAGTATATGGGACAGCGATGGCTACACCTTC. The variable domain in full, with the rest retrieved from reference TRBV19 and TRBJ1-2, is DGGITQSPKYLFRKEGQNVTLSCEQNLNHDAMYWYRQDPGQGLRLIYYSQIVNDFQKGDIAEGYSVSREKKESFPLTVTSAQKNPTAFYLCASSIWDSDGYTFGSGTRLTVV.

V is TRBV6-4 and J is TRBJ2-5, with a tentative D call TRBD2 (6 bases). Trimming pared 3 bases from V and 1 base from J, leaving 9 bases between. Germline lookup yields CDR1 MRHNA and CDR2 SNTAGT. This CDR3 region has 14 residues. CDR3 sequence (DNA): TGTGCCAGCAGTGAGGGGGGAGCCCAAGAGACCCAGTACTTC. It yields the protein CASSEGGAQETQYF.

The chain uses TRBV28 and TRBJ2-5; 8 bases line up with TRBD1. CDR1 and CDR2 (germline): MDHEN, SYDVKM. This CDR3 spans 13 amino acids. The trim removed 8 bases at V and 5 bases at J, leaving 7 bases unmatched. The CDR3 sequence: CASDRGPTETQYF. The CDR3 DNA is TGTGCCAGCGACAGGGGCCCTACGGAGACCCAGTACTTC.

This chain links TRBV18 with TRBJ2-7; 7 bases match TRBD1. The length of the CDR3 is 15 residues. Trimming removed 3 bases from V and 3 bases from J; junction bases left unmatched: 8. The germline CDR1 and CDR2 sequences are KGHSH and LQKENI. The CDR3 bases are TGTGCCAGCTCACCGCCTAGGGACAGAAACTACGAGCAGTACTTC. This codes for CASSPPRDRNYEQYF.

The V and J genes are TRBV7-6 and TRBJ1-3; no reliable D call. Trimming stripped 6 bases from V and 0 bases from J, with 6 bases between. Germline V CDR1 and CDR2: SGHVS, FNYEAQ. The CDR3 sequence is 13 residues long. In DNA form, the CDR3 reads TGTGCCAGCAGTTACAGCTCTGGAAACACCATATATTTT. Amino acids: CASSYSSGNTIYF.

V gene TRBV19 combines with J gene TRBJ2-7; possible D gene TRBD1, 6 bases. This CDR3 spans 15 amino acids. Trimming took 3 bases from V and 2 from J, leaving 14 bases between them. The germline V gene encodes CDR1 LNHDA and CDR2 SQIVND (reference sequence). The CDR3 DNA sequence: TGTGCCAGTAGTATCGGCACAGGGAGCCCCTACGAGCAGTACTTC. Amino acids: CASSIGTGSPYEQYF.